This entry concerns a single TCR beta chain. Its antigen is undetermined. Relative to the germline gene, one junction end is altered; a read error may explain this. Donors were six healthy women in three monozygous twin pairs. Likely shared infections and vaccines: all three twin pairs were reared together. CDR3 length: 14 residues. Germline V gene data show CDR1 as SGHRS and CDR2 as YFSETQ. Libraries were made from RNA as TCR cDNA, using a modified protocol. MiXCR, run by TCRdb on the 5' RACE reads, gives a single entry per CDR3 protein. Of hundreds of thousands of distinct CDR3 sequences detected, roughly 28% appear once; the ten largest clones hold 6.1%. This sample is part of a study of identical twins' blood T cells. Notes on the study in general: Top TCRbeta clonotypes were shared more with twin than unrelated donors.

The rearrangement joins TRBV5-1 to TRBJ1-2; D unresolved. The specimen sequenced was PBMCs. The TCR was taken from a woman aged 18 to 49 in good health. This CDR3 reads CASSLGPTNYGHTF. CDR3 coding DNA: TGCGCCAGCAGCTTAGGACCGACTAACTATGGCCACACCTTC. Based on the CDR3 plus reference TRBV5-1 and TRBJ1-2, the full variable domain is KAGVTQTPRYLIKTRGQQVTLSCSPISGHRSVSWYQQTPGQGLQFLFEYFSETQRNKGNFPGRFSGRQFSNSRSEMNVSTLELGDSALYLCASSLGPTNYGHTFGSGTRLTVV.